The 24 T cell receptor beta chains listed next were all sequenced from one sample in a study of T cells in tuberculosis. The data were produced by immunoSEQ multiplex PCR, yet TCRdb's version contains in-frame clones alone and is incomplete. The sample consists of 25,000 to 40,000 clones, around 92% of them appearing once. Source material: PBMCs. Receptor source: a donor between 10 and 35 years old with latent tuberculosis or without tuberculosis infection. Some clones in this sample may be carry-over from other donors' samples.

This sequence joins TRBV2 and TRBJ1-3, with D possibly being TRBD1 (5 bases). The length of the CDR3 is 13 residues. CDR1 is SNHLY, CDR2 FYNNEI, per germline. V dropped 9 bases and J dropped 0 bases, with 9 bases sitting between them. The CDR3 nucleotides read TGTGCCAGTGGGGCAGACTCTGGAAACACCATATATTTT. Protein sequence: CASGADSGNTIYF.

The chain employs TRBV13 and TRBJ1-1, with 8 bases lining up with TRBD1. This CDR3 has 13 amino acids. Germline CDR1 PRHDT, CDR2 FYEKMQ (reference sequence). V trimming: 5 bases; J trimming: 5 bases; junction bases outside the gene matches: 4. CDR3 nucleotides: TGTGCCAGCAGCCCCAGGGGGCAGACTGAAGCTTTCTTT. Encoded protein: CASSPRGQTEAFF.

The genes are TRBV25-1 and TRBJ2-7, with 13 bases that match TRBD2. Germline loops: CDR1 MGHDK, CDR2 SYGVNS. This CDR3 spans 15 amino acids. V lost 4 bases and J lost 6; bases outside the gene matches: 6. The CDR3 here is CASSARTSGRSEQYF. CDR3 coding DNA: TGTGCCAGCAGTGCCCGGACTAGCGGGAGATCCGAGCAGTACTTC.

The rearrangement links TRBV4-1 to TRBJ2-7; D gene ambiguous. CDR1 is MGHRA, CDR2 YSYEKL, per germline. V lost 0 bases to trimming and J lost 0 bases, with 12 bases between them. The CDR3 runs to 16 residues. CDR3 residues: CASSQEPLVSSYEQYF. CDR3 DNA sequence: TGCGCCAGCAGCCAAGAACCCCTCGTTAGCTCCTACGAGCAGTACTTC.

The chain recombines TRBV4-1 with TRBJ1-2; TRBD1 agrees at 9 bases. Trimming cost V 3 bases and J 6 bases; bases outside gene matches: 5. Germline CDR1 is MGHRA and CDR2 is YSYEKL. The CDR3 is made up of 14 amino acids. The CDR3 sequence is CASSQAGTGNGYTF. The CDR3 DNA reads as TGCGCCAGCAGCCAGGCCGGGACAGGGAATGGCTACACCTTC.

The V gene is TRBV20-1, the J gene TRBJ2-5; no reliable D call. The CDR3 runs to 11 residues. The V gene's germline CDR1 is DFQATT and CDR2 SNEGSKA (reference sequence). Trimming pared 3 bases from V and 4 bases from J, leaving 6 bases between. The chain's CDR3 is CSASYRETQYF. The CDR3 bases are TGCAGTGCTAGTTACAGAGAGACCCAGTACTTC.

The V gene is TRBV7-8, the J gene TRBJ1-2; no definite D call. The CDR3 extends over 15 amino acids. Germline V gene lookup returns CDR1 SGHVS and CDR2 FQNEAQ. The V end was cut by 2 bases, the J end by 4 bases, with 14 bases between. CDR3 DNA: TGTGCCAGCAGCTTATCCACGGGGAGCTCCTATGGCTACACCTTC. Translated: CASSLSTGSSYGYTF. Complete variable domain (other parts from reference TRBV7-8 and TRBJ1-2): GAGVSQSPRYKVAKRGQDVALRCDPISGHVSLFWYQQALGQGPEFLTYFQNEAQLDKSGLPSDRFFAERPEGSVSTLKIQRTQQEDSAVYLCASSLSTGSSYGYTFGSGTRLTVV.

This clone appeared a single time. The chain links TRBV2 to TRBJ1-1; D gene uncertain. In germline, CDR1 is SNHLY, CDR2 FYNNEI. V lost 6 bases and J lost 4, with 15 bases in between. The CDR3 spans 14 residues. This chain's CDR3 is CASSSSEVVTEAFF. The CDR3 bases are TGTGCCAGCAGCTCCTCCGAGGTAGTCACTGAAGCTTTCTTT.

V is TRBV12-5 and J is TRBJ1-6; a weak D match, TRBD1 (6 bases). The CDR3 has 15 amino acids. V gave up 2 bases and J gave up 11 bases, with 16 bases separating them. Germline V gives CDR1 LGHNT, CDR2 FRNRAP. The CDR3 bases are TGTGCTAGTGGTTTGCTAAACAGGGAACGGACACCCCTCCACTTT. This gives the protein CASGLLNRERTPLHF.

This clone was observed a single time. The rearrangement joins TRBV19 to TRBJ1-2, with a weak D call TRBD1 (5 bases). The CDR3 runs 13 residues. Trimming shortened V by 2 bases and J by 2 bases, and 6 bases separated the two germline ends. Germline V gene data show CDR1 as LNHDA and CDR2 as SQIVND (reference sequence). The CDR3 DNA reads TGTGCCAGTAGTATACAGGGAAACTATGGCTACACCTTC. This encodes CASSIQGNYGYTF.

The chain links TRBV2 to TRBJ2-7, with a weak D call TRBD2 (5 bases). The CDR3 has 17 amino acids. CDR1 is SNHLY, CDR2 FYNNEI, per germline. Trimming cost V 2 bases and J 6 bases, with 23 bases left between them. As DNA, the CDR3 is TGTGCCAGCAGTGAAATGCTTCTGAGGGAAAAAGCCCGCGAGCAGTACTTC. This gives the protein CASSEMLLREKAREQYF.

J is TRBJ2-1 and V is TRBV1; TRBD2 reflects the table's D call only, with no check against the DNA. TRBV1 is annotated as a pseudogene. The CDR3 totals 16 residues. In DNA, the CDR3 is TGCACCAGCAGCCCCCCGGGAAAGCGGGGGGGCCTTGAGCAGTTCTTC. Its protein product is CTSSPPGKRGGLEQFF.

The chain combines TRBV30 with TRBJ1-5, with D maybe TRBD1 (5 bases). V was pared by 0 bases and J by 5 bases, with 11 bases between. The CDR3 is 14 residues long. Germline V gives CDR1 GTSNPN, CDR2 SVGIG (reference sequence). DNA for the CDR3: TGTGCCTGGAGTGTATCAGGAGGGGATCAGCCCCAGCATTTT. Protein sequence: CAWSVSGGDQPQHF.

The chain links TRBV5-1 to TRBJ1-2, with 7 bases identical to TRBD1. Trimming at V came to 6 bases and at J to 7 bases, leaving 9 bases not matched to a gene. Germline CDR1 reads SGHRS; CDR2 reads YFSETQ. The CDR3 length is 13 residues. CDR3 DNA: TGCGCCAGCACCGAAGAGGGGGCAAGTGGCTACACCTTC. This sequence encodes CASTEEGASGYTF.

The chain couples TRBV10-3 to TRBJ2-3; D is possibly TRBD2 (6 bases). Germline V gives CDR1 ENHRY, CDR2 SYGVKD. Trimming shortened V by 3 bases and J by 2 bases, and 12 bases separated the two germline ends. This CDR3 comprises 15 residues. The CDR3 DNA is TGTGCCATCAGTGACCGGGGGAGGTCCACAGATACGCAGTATTTT. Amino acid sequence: CAISDRGRSTDTQYF.

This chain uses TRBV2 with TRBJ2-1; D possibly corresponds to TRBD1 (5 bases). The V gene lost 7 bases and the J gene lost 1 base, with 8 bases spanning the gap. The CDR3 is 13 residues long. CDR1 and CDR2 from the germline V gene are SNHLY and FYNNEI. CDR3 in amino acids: CASKGKSYNEQFF. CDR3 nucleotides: TGTGCCAGCAAGGGGAAGTCCTACAATGAGCAGTTCTTC.

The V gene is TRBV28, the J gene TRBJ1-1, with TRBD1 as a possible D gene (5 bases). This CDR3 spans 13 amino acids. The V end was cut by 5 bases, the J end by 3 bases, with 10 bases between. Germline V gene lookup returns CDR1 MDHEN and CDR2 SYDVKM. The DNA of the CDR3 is TGTGCCAGCAGTCGGGGGTACTACACTGAAGCTTTCTTT. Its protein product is CASSRGYYTEAFF.

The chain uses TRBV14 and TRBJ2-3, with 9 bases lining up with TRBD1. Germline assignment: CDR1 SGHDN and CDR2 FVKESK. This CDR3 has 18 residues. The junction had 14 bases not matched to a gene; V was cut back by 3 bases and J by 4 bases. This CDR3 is CASSHLRPGQGKSDTQYF. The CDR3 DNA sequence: TGTGCCAGCAGCCACCTCCGACCGGGACAGGGTAAATCAGATACGCAGTATTTT.

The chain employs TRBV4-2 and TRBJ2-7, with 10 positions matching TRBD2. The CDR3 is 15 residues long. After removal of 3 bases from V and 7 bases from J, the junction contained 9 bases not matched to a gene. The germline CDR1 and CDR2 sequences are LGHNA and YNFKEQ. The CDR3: CASSHGSGRAGEQYF. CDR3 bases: TGTGCCAGCAGCCACGGGAGCGGGAGGGCCGGAGAGCAGTACTTC.

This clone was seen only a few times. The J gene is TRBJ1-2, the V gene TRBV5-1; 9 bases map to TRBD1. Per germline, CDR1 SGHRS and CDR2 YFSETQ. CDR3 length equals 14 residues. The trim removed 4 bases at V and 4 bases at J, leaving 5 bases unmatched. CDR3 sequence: CASSEDRGSYGYTF. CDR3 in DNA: TGCGCCAGCAGCGAGGACAGGGGAAGCTATGGCTACACCTTC.

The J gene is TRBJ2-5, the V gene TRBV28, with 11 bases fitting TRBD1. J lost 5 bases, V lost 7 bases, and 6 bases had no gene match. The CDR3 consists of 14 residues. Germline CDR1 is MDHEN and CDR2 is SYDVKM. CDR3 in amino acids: CASTPGQGEETQYF. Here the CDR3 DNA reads TGTGCCAGCACCCCGGGACAGGGGGAGGAGACCCAGTACTTC.

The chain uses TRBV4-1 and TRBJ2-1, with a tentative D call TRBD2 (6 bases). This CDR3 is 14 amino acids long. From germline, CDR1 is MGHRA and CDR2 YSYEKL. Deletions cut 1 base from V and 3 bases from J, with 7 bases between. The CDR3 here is CASSQGGDYNEQFF. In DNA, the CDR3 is TGCGCCAGCAGCCAAGGGGGGGACTACAATGAGCAGTTCTTC.

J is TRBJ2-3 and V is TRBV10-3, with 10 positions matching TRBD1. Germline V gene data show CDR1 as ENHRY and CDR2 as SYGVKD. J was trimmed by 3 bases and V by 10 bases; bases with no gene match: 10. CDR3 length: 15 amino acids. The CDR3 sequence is CATGGPGQGTDTQYF. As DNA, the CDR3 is TGTGCCACCGGGGGCCCGGGACAGGGGACAGATACGCAGTATTTT.

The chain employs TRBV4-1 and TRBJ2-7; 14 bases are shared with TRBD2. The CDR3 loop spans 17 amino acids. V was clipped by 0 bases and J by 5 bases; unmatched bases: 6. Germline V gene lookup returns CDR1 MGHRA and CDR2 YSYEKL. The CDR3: CASSQDGTSGGVDEQYF. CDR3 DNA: TGCGCCAGCAGCCAAGATGGGACTAGCGGGGGTGTTGACGAGCAGTACTTC.